One and the same sample provided the 27 T cell receptor beta chains below, sequenced in a study of shared clonotypes between healthy human individuals. Here immunoSEQ multiplex PCR was the method, and the copy in TCRdb shows in-frame clones only, minus some. The sample has about 980,000 clones, more than 75% seen once. The sequenced material came from memory CD4+ T cells sorted from blood. Specified subset: CD45RA-negative fraction. The receptors were sampled from a man younger than 35 in good health.

This clone has a single count. The rearrangement links TRBV2 to TRBJ1-1; D perhaps matches TRBD1 (5 bases). With 5 bases removed from V and 2 bases from J, the gap between germline ends came to 15 bases. This CDR3 region has 15 residues. CDR1 SNHLY and CDR2 FYNNEI come from the germline V gene. CDR3 sequence reads: CASSTTGGGNTEAFF. CDR3 in DNA: TGTGCCAGCAGTACTACAGGTGGGGGAAACACTGAAGCTTTCTTT. The variable domain in full, completed from reference TRBV2 and TRBJ1-1, reads EPEVTQTPSHQVTQMGQEVILRCVPISNHLYFYWYRQILGQKVEFLVSFYNNEISEKSEIFDDQFSVERPDGSNFTLKIRSTKLEDSAMYFCASSTTGGGNTEAFFGQGTRLTVV.

This rearrangement joins TRBV19 to TRBJ2-6, with a weak D call TRBD1 (5 bases). V gave up 6 bases and J gave up 3 bases, with 18 bases separating them. CDR3 size: 17 residues. Germline V CDR1 and CDR2: LNHDA, SQIVND (reference sequence). The CDR3 reads CASRFQGSSLGANVLTF. The DNA of the CDR3 is TGTGCCAGTAGATTCCAGGGCAGTTCACTTGGGGCCAACGTCCTGACTTTC.

The chain combines TRBV28 with TRBJ2-2; perhaps TRBD1 as D (6 bases). Germline CDR1 is MDHEN and CDR2 is SYDVKM. The CDR3 runs to 16 residues. V was pared by 6 bases and J by 1 base, with 15 bases between. The CDR3, as DNA: TGTGCCAGCAGGCCGACAGACAGGAAGAACACCGGGGAGCTGTTTTTT. This gives the protein CASRPTDRKNTGELFF.

Remarks on this clone: The same CDR3 is also encoded by other DNA sequences in this sample. The chain combines TRBV19 with TRBJ1-1; D gene ambiguous. Germline V gives CDR1 LNHDA, CDR2 SQIVND (reference sequence). This CDR3 has 13 amino acids. V gave up 3 bases and J gave up 1 base, with 6 bases separating them. CDR3 residues: CASSIWENTEAFF. In DNA form, the CDR3 reads TGTGCCAGTAGTATCTGGGAGAACACTGAAGCTTTCTTT.

The sample holds a few counts of this clone. V usage is TRBV7-3 and J usage is TRBJ1-4; 7 bases line up with TRBD1. Losses at the gene ends were 5 bases for V and 8 bases for J; bases not matched to a gene: 11. This CDR3 spans 15 amino acids. Germline CDR1 reads SGHTA; CDR2 reads FQGTGA. This CDR3 reads CASSPPGGMGEKLFF. The CDR3 DNA is TGTGCCAGCAGCCCCCCAGGGGGTATGGGGGAAAAACTGTTTTTT.

The chain couples TRBV7-2 to TRBJ2-2, with 11 bases lining up with TRBD2. The ends lost 5 bases at V and 6 bases at J; junction bases unmatched: 8. CDR1 and CDR2 (germline): SGHTA, FQGNSA. The CDR3 totals 16 residues. This chain's CDR3 is CASSGTGTSGPGELFF. The CDR3 DNA reads TGTGCCAGCAGCGGTACCGGGACTAGCGGACCCGGGGAGCTGTTTTTT.

The chain has TRBV6-6 and TRBJ1-2; the D gene is possibly TRBD1 (5 bases). This CDR3 comprises 13 residues. The germline CDR1 and CDR2 sequences are MNHNY and SVGAGI (reference sequence). Trimming removed 7 bases from V and 8 bases from J, with 17 bases in between. As DNA, the CDR3 is TGTGCCAGCATCCACACAGACAGTAACGGCTACACCTTC. It yields the protein CASIHTDSNGYTF.

With respect to this clone: Other DNA sequences in this sample translate to the same CDR3. V is TRBV6-1 and J is TRBJ2-7; 11 nucleotides match TRBD2. V shed 4 bases, J shed 2 bases, and the junction held 4 bases outside the gene matches. CDR1 MNHNS and CDR2 SASEGT come from the germline V gene. This CDR3 is 15 amino acids long. The CDR3 loop reads CASSGTSGGTYEQYF. Here the CDR3 DNA reads TGTGCCAGCAGTGGTACTAGCGGGGGCACCTACGAGCAGTACTTC.

This clone showed up just a few times. V is TRBV5-1 and J is TRBJ2-7, with 14 bases lining up with TRBD2. CDR3 length equals 17 residues. Germline V gives CDR1 SGHRS, CDR2 YFSETQ. J gave up 0 bases and V 4 bases, and 6 bases lay outside the gene matches. The CDR3 region is CASSRTSGRLSSYEQYF. In DNA form, the CDR3 reads TGCGCCAGCAGCCGGACTAGCGGGAGGCTCAGCTCCTACGAGCAGTACTTC.

V is TRBV5-1 and J is TRBJ1-2; 9 bases match TRBD1. Germline values: CDR1 SGHRS, CDR2 YFSETQ. CDR3 length: 15 amino acids. Trimming at V came to 4 bases and at J to 8 bases, leaving 12 bases not matched to a gene. The chain's CDR3 is CASSEDPGQGFGYTF. CDR3 nucleotide sequence: TGCGCCAGCAGCGAAGATCCGGGACAGGGATTCGGCTACACCTTC.

The rearrangement uses TRBV4-1 and TRBJ1-1; 9 bases fit TRBD1. J lost 6 bases, V lost 0 bases, and 8 bases had no gene match. Looked up from germline, CDR1 is MGHRA and CDR2 is YSYEKL. This CDR3 is 16 amino acids long. The CDR3 loop is CASSQDLDRGFAEAFF. The CDR3 coding sequence is TGCGCCAGCAGCCAAGATCTGGACAGGGGTTTCGCTGAAGCTTTCTTT.

The chain combines TRBV5-1 with TRBJ2-2; the match to TRBD1 covers 10 bases. The CDR3 totals 15 residues. The junction had 1 base not matched to a gene; V was cut back by 3 bases and J by 2 bases. Germline loops: CDR1 SGHRS, CDR2 YFSETQ. The CDR3 coding sequence is TGCGCCAGCAGCTGGGACAGGGGAAACACCGGGGAGCTGTTTTTT. This codes for CASSWDRGNTGELFF.

On this clone: A read error may account for a junction end that differs from germline. The V and J genes are TRBV15 and TRBJ2-7; D is unresolved. The germline gives CDR1 LNHNV, CDR2 YYDKDF (reference sequence). The CDR3 is made up of 14 amino acids. CDR3 region: CATSRDRGPYEQCF. The CDR3 DNA reads as TGTGCCACCAGCAGAGATCGTGGGCCTTACGAGCAGTGCTTC.

This clone came up a few times. This sequence joins TRBV9 and TRBJ2-7, with a tentative D call TRBD2 (6 bases). Germline assignment: CDR1 SGDLS and CDR2 YYNGEE. This CDR3 is built from 15 residues. V lost 1 base, J lost 0 bases, and 11 bases lay in between. Here the CDR3 DNA reads TGTGCCAGCAGCGTACGAGCGGGCAACTCCTACGAGCAGTACTTC. As protein: CASSVRAGNSYEQYF.

J is TRBJ2-3 and V is TRBV15; no clear D gene. V gave up 1 base and J gave up 0 bases, with 8 bases separating them. There are 15 residues in the CDR3. Germline V gives CDR1 LNHNV, CDR2 YYDKDF (reference sequence). The CDR3 reads CATSRAGRSTDTQYF. DNA of the CDR3: TGTGCCACCAGCAGAGCTGGCAGGAGCACAGATACGCAGTATTTT.

V and J are TRBV28 and TRBJ1-2; the D is unclear. The CDR3 loop spans 15 amino acids. Between the trimmed V and J ends, which lost 6 bases and 4 bases, there was a span of 18 bases. In germline, CDR1 is MDHEN, CDR2 SYDVKM. In nucleotides, the CDR3 is TGTGCCAGCAGCACGACCCCTAGATTAGGCTATGGCTACACCTTC. Its translation: CASSTTPRLGYGYTF.

V and J are TRBV23-1 and TRBJ2-2, with TRBD1 identical over 9 bases. TRBV23-1 belongs to the ORF category, with a function that is uncertain. The CDR3 consists of 15 residues. Losses at the gene ends were 4 bases for V and 7 bases for J; bases not matched to a gene: 7. This CDR3 is CASSPSGQGFGELFF. The CDR3 DNA reads as TGCGCCAGCAGTCCCTCCGGACAGGGGTTCGGGGAGCTGTTTTTT.

The chain joins TRBV5-1 to TRBJ1-6; 7 nucleotides align to TRBD1. After removal of 4 bases from V and 5 bases from J, the junction contained 6 bases not matched to a gene. This CDR3 is 15 amino acids long. The germline V gene has CDR1 SGHRS and CDR2 YFSETQ. In DNA form, the CDR3 reads TGCGCCAGCAGCATTGGGACAGCGAATAATTCACCCCTCCACTTT. Protein product: CASSIGTANNSPLHF.

As regards this clone: Other DNA sequences of this sample code for an identical CDR3. The genes are TRBV7-2 and TRBJ2-7, with TRBD2 identical over 10 bases. The CDR3 loop spans 14 amino acids. The V gene's germline CDR1 is SGHTA and CDR2 FQGNSA. Unmatched junction bases numbered 4, after V lost 8 bases and J lost 0 bases. Written as DNA, the CDR3 is TGTGCCAGCTCTCCTAGCGGGAGCTCCTACGAGCAGTACTTC. Amino acids: CASSPSGSSYEQYF.

A few counts support this clone. The CDR3 bases are TGTGCCAGCAGCCCCCCTGGGACAGGGATATACGAGCAGTACTTC. It yields the protein CASSPPGTGIYEQYF. The chain is built from TRBV7-2 and TRBJ2-7; 9 bases match TRBD1. CDR3 length: 15 amino acids. V shed 5 bases and J 4 bases; nucleotides not matched to a gene: 9. Germline CDR1 reads SGHTA; CDR2 reads FQGNSA.

About this clone: A single base separates this from a much larger clone, so it may be a read error. This chain joins TRBV11-2 and TRBJ1-1, with a possible D match to TRBD1 (5 bases). V lost 6 bases to trimming and J lost 0 bases, with 8 bases between them. The CDR3 extends over 13 amino acids. From germline, CDR1 is SGHAT and CDR2 FQNNGV. For the CDR3, the DNA is TGTGCCAGCAGACGGGACCTGAACACTGAAGCTTTCTTT. It translates to CASRRDLNTEAFF.

The chain links TRBV30 to TRBJ2-7, with D unresolved. There are 13 residues in the CDR3. Trimming took off 3 bases at V and 6 bases at J, with 15 bases between the two ends. Germline V gene sequence: CDR1 GTSNPN, CDR2 SVGIG (reference sequence). CDR3 loop: CAWSRLKAREQYF. In nucleotides, the CDR3 is TGTGCCTGGAGCCGCTTGAAGGCCCGCGAGCAGTACTTC.

This clone was seen a single time. The chain joins TRBV28 to TRBJ1-2; D unclear. V was pared by 3 bases and J by 8 bases, with 13 bases between. Looked up from germline, CDR1 is MDHEN and CDR2 is SYDVKM. This CDR3 has 13 amino acids. The CDR3 DNA is TGTGCCAGCAGTTTTGGCGGGTTTTACGGCTACACCTTC. Protein: CASSFGGFYGYTF.

The chain has TRBV9 and TRBJ2-7; D tentatively fits TRBD1 or TRBD2 (6 bases each). Deletions cut 7 bases from V and 7 bases from J, with 18 bases between. This CDR3 region has 13 residues. Germline assignment: CDR1 SGDLS and CDR2 YYNGEE. The CDR3 sequence is CASLQGGQGEQYF. CDR3 bases: TGTGCCAGCCTTCAAGGGGGGCAGGGGGAGCAGTACTTC.

On this clone itself: An end of the junction differs from the germline gene, which may be a read error. The chain carries TRBV7-7 and TRBJ2-1, with D perhaps TRBD1 (5 bases). The CDR3 consists of 14 residues. Germline V gene data show CDR1 as SSHAT and CDR2 as FNYEAQ (reference sequence). CDR3 amino acids: CASSTQAGHNEQFF. Written as DNA, the CDR3 is TGTGCTAGCAGCACACAGGCTGGACACAATGAGCAGTTCTTC.

J is TRBJ2-1 and V is TRBV7-6; perhaps D is TRBD1 or TRBD2 (5 bases each). The CDR3 has 14 residues. The V gene lost 2 bases and the J gene lost 9 bases, with 14 bases spanning the gap. Germline V CDR1 and CDR2: SGHVS, FNYEAQ. The chain's CDR3 is CASSLPLDSGEQFF. CDR3 in DNA: TGTGCCAGCAGCTTACCCTTAGACAGCGGTGAGCAGTTCTTC.

As concerns this clone: The same CDR3 also results from other DNA sequences found in this sample. This sequence joins TRBV5-1 and TRBJ2-3; D uncertain. V shed 0 bases and J shed 6 bases, with 11 bases lying between them. Germline-derived CDR1 and CDR2 are SGHRS and YFSETQ. The CDR3 sequence is 14 residues long. The DNA of the CDR3 is TGCGCCAGCAGCTTGGCCGATAGGCCGGATACGCAGTATTTT. It yields the protein CASSLADRPDTQYF. Full variable domain (outside the CDR3, taken from reference TRBV5-1 and TRBJ2-3): KAGVTQTPRYLIKTRGQQVTLSCSPISGHRSVSWYQQTPGQGLQFLFEYFSETQRNKGNFPGRFSGRQFSNSRSEMNVSTLELGDSALYLCASSLADRPDTQYFGPGTRLTVL.